This passage covers 17 T cell receptor beta chains from one sample sequenced in a study of OX40 agonist ivuxolimab in advanced cancers. The repertoire was sequenced with immunoSEQ multiplex PCR; TCRdb's copy has only in-frame clones and lacks some. The sample consists of tens of thousands of clones, around 86% of them appearing once. This specimen consisted of CD4+ or CD8+ T cells sorted from blood, obtained in a trial of the OX40 agonist ivuxolimab. These receptors all stem from an adult with an advanced solid tumor such as melanoma, head and neck, liver or kidney cancer.

The V call is TRBV6-4, the J call TRBJ2-1; D possibly matches TRBD1 or TRBD2 (5 bases each). The V gene's germline CDR1 is MRHNA and CDR2 SNTAGT. The CDR3 totals 17 residues. The V end was cut by 3 bases, the J end by 1 base, with 16 bases between. The CDR3 nucleotides are TGTGCCAGCAGTGATTTTTACCGGGACGGTTCCTACAATGAGCAGTTCTTC. Protein product: CASSDFYRDGSYNEQFF.

The genes are TRBV10-3 and TRBJ1-1; 10 nucleotides match TRBD1. The CDR3 totals 16 residues. The V gene's germline CDR1 is ENHRY and CDR2 SYGVKD. J was trimmed by 0 bases and V by 4 bases; bases with no gene match: 5. The CDR3, as DNA: TGTGCCATCAGTGCCGGGACAGGGGCGATGAACACTGAAGCTTTCTTT. Translation gives CAISAGTGAMNTEAFF.

This clone was seen only once. This chain uses TRBV6-4 with TRBJ2-7; TRBD1 is a possible D gene (5 bases). V lost 2 bases to trimming and J lost 3 bases, with 14 bases between them. The CDR3 contains 15 residues. Germline CDR1 MRHNA, CDR2 SNTAGT. The CDR3: CASSDLDRDHYEQYF. The CDR3 DNA sequence: TGTGCCAGCAGTGACCTCGACAGAGACCACTACGAGCAGTACTTC.

In DNA, the CDR3 is TGTGCCAGCAGGCAGATTAGTAATGAAAAACTGTTTTTT. Translated: CASRQISNEKLFF. This sequence joins TRBV6-6 and TRBJ1-4; D gene unclear. V lost 6 bases and J 4 bases, leaving 9 bases between the germline ends. CDR1 MNHNY and CDR2 SVGAGI come from the germline V gene (reference sequence). The CDR3 has 13 amino acids.

The chain uses TRBV7-9 and TRBJ1-1; D not certain. CDR3 size: 15 residues. V was shortened by 5 bases and J by 0 bases, with 13 bases between the two germline ends. In germline, CDR1 is SEHNR, CDR2 FQNEAQ (reference sequence). This CDR3 is CASSLDEGLNTEAFF. Here the CDR3 DNA reads TGTGCCAGCAGCCTGGACGAGGGCTTGAACACTGAAGCTTTCTTT.

V is TRBV5-1 and J is TRBJ1-6; D is unclear. The CDR3 contains 16 residues. The germline V and J ends were trimmed by 0 bases and 6 bases, with 13 bases remaining between them. CDR1 SGHRS and CDR2 YFSETQ come from the germline V gene. CDR3 amino acids: CASSLDRSVPNSPLHF. CDR3 DNA sequence: TGCGCCAGCAGCTTGGATCGGTCAGTGCCTAATTCACCCCTCCACTTT.

This clone has more than one count but fewer than ten. J is TRBJ1-1 and V is TRBV30; no reliable D call. CDR1 and CDR2 from the germline V gene are GTSNPN and SVGIG (reference sequence). V lost 5 bases to trimming and J lost 11 bases, with 15 bases between them. CDR3 length: 11 residues. The CDR3 here is CAWDSRSSAFF. The DNA of the CDR3 is TGTGCCTGGGATAGTCGGAGTTCGGCTTTCTTT. Full variable domain (rest looked up from reference TRBV30 and TRBJ1-1): SQTIHQWPATLVQPVGSPLSLECTVEGTSNPNLYWYRQAAGRGLQLLFYSVGIGQISSEVPQNLSASRPQDRQFILSSKKLLLSDSGFYLCAWDSRSSAFFGQGTRLTVV.

The CDR3 reads CASSPSGGRYEQYF. CDR3 sequence (DNA): TGTGCCAGCAGCCCCTCAGGAGGGCGCTACGAGCAGTACTTC. The chain has TRBV27 and TRBJ2-7; weak D call: TRBD2 (6 bases). The germline gives CDR1 MNHEY, CDR2 SMNVEV (reference sequence). V lost 6 bases, J lost 3 bases, and 15 bases lay in between. The CDR3 is 14 residues long.

The chain joins TRBV6-5 to TRBJ1-6, with no clear D. The germline gives CDR1 MNHEY, CDR2 SVGAGI. The ends were cut back, 5 bases at V and 9 bases at J, with 11 bases in the middle. This CDR3 region has 13 residues. Here the CDR3 reads CASSPTPLSPLHF. CDR3 DNA: TGTGCCAGCAGTCCCACTCCCCTTTCACCCCTCCACTTT.

This sequence joins TRBV6-5 and TRBJ2-7; no clear D gene. The CDR3 is 15 amino acids. Per the germline V gene, CDR1 is MNHEY and CDR2 is SVGAGI. The V gene lost 0 bases and the J gene lost 4 bases, with 13 bases spanning the gap. CDR3 loop: CASSYSGKGLYEQYF. The CDR3 DNA sequence: TGTGCCAGCAGTTACTCAGGGAAGGGTTTATACGAGCAGTACTTC.

This clone has only a few counts. The chain employs TRBV7-9 and TRBJ2-3; TRBD1 or TRBD2 may be the D gene (6 bases each). The CDR3 is 15 amino acids. The V gene's germline CDR1 is SEHNR and CDR2 FQNEAQ (reference sequence). V dropped 1 base and J dropped 2 bases, with 10 bases sitting between them. The CDR3 region is CASSLVSGATDTQYF. The CDR3 DNA is TGTGCCAGCAGCTTAGTTTCGGGGGCCACAGATACGCAGTATTTT.

This chain uses TRBV18 with TRBJ2-7; D uncertain. In germline, CDR1 is KGHSH, CDR2 LQKENI. The CDR3 has 15 amino acids. V lost 3 bases to trimming and J lost 3 bases, with 15 bases between them. This CDR3 reads CASSPTAGSNYEQYF. The CDR3 DNA sequence: TGTGCCAGCTCACCCACGGCCGGGTCCAACTACGAGCAGTACTTC.

CDR3 sequence (DNA): TGTGCCAGTAGTATAGAGGGGTCTAATGAAAAACTGTTTTTT. It is translated as CASSIEGSNEKLFF. The chain employs TRBV19 and TRBJ1-4; D remains ambiguous. V lost 0 bases, J lost 3 bases, and 5 bases lay in between. The CDR3 contains 14 residues. The V gene's germline CDR1 is LNHDA and CDR2 SQIVND (reference sequence).

The V gene is TRBV27, the J gene TRBJ2-3; the D gene is possibly TRBD2 (7 bases). Germline CDR1 MNHEY, CDR2 SMNVEV (reference sequence). Deletions cut 6 bases from V and 7 bases from J, with 11 bases between. CDR3 length: 12 residues. CDR3 nucleotide sequence: TGTGCCAGCAGGCGGGGGCCCTATACGCAGTATTTT. Translation gives CASRRGPYTQYF.

The V gene is TRBV19, the J gene TRBJ2-4, with D unclear. V dropped 3 bases and J dropped 10 bases, with 13 bases sitting between them. The CDR3 is made up of 13 amino acids. The germline V gene encodes CDR1 LNHDA and CDR2 SQIVND (reference sequence). CDR3 nucleotides: TGTGCCAGTAGTATCGAGAGTAGACGAATTCAGTACTTC. It is translated as CASSIESRRIQYF.

This clone was found a few times. This chain joins TRBV7-9 and TRBJ1-5; D is unclear. Looked up from germline, CDR1 is SEHNR and CDR2 is FQNEAQ (reference sequence). Trimming took off 1 base at V and 5 bases at J, with 12 bases between the two ends. The CDR3 is 15 amino acids. The CDR3 nucleotides are TGTGCCAGCAGCTTAGGTCAAGGGTGGGATCAGCCCCAGCATTTT. It translates to CASSLGQGWDQPQHF. Together with reference TRBV7-9 and TRBJ1-5, the CDR3 gives the full variable domain: DTGVSQNPRHKITKRGQNVTFRCDPISEHNRLYWYRQTLGQGPEFLTYFQNEAQLEKSRLLSDRFSAERPKGSFSTLEIQRTEQGDSAMYLCASSLGQGWDQPQHFGDGTRLSIL.

The chain has TRBV11-3 and TRBJ1-1; D is unclear. The length of the CDR3 is 13 residues. V lost 0 bases and J lost 0, with 2 bases in between. The germline CDR1 and CDR2 sequences are SGHNT and YENEEA. The chain's CDR3 is CASSLDMNTEAFF. The CDR3 DNA follows: TGTGCCAGCAGCTTAGACATGAACACTGAAGCTTTCTTT.